This TCR beta chain is drawn from a study of T cell responses to AZD1222 COVID-19 vaccine. Data came from immunoSEQ multiplex PCR; TCRdb stores just in-frame clones and leaves some out. Altogether about 100,000 clones are present, roughly nine tenths being singletons, with the ten largest covering about 2.7%. A remark on this clone: The antigen is unknown.

CDR3 size: 17 residues. J was trimmed by 0 bases and V by 4 bases; bases with no gene match: 10. Germline lookup yields CDR1 SGHRS and CDR2 YFSETQ. The study, taken as a whole, reports: Only six or seven AZD1222 recipients tested seropositive at baseline. Reports indicate that nearly half of spike-specific TCRs are directed at unmutated variant regions.

This specimen consisted of peripheral blood, obtained 28 days after the second AZD1222 dose. The chain links TRBV5-1 to TRBJ2-1, with 7 positions matching TRBD1. This TCR was sampled from an adult who received the AZD1222 COVID-19 vaccine. As DNA, the CDR3 is TGCGCCAGCAGCCCCTGGGACAGCATCAGCTCCTACAATGAGCAGTTCTTC. Translation: CASSPWDSISSYNEQFF.